The 3 T cell receptor beta chains listed next were all sequenced from one sample in a study of T cells in Graves' hyperthyroidism and ophthalmopathy. Authors of the study amplified TCR beta CDR3 regions from RNA transcripts. TCR CDR3 regions were first amplified by RT-PCR with HTBI primers. TCRdb analysed the multiplex PCR reads with MiXCR anew, one entry per CDR3 protein. This table has 350,000 to 400,000 distinct CDR3 sequences, 19% appearing once. Sequenced sample: blood. These receptors all stem from a woman aged 18-35 years with Graves' hyperthyroidism.

This clonotype was recorded at least ten times. The CDR3 DNA is TGCGCCAGCAGCTTGGGGGTCCATGAAGCTTTCTTT. As protein: CASSLGVHEAFF. The chain combines TRBV5-1 with TRBJ1-1; D gene unclear. V was trimmed by 0 bases and J by 7 bases, leaving 7 bases between them. This CDR3 spans 12 amino acids. CDR1 and CDR2 (germline): SGHRS, YFSETQ.

This clonotype was recorded at least ten times. The chain recombines TRBV20-1 with TRBJ1-3; perhaps TRBD1 as D (6 bases). CDR1 and CDR2 (germline): DFQATT, SNEGSKA (reference sequence). The CDR3 loop spans 17 amino acids. V was trimmed by 0 bases and J by 3 bases, leaving 18 bases between them. In nucleotides, the CDR3 is TGCAGTGCTAGAGACGCCAGGGGTTTACTACGTGGAAACACCATATATTTT. It specifies CSARDARGLLRGNTIYF.

This clonotype was recorded at least ten times. The chain uses TRBV10-3 and TRBJ2-7; 9 bases fit TRBD1. With 11 bases clipped from V and 5 bases from J, the junction kept 22 bases outside the gene matches. Germline V lookup: CDR1 ENHRY, CDR2 SYGVKD. The CDR3 loop spans 17 amino acids. CDR3 in DNA: TGTGCCTCTCATAAGGGACAGGGACTTTCCGCCCCCAACGAGCAGTACTTC. Its protein is CASHKGQGLSAPNEQYF.